This is a list of T cell receptor beta chains from one sample in a study of T cell responses to AZD1222 COVID-19 vaccine. Data came from immunoSEQ multiplex PCR; TCRdb stores just in-frame clones and leaves some out. The repertoire includes over 85,000 clones, about 90% of them detected once, and 16% sits in the top ten. The material sequenced was peripheral blood, taken 28 days after the second AZD1222 dose. Receptor source: an adult who received the AZD1222 COVID-19 vaccine. Both conserved end residues are part of each CDR3. Fields, in order: J gene, clone size, D gene, V gene, CDR3 protein, CDR3 DNA. A D gene is named only where the DNA matches it firmly. A row's size may be missing; if present it is once, few, many or a size class.

J: TRBJ2-5; size: .; D: .; V: TRBV28; CDR3: CASSPPQRTQYF; DNA: TGTGCCAGCAGTCCCCCCCAGCGGACCCAGTACTTC
J: TRBJ2-1; size: once; D: TRBD2; V: TRBV19; CDR3: CASSPRLEREGQYNEQFF; DNA: TGTGCCAGTAGTCCACGCCTTGAGCGGGAGGGTCAATACAATGAGCAGTTCTTC
J: TRBJ2-7; size: .; D: .; V: TRBV5-1; CDR3: CASSLETSYEQYF; DNA: TGCGCCAGCAGCTTGGAAACCTCCTACGAGCAGTACTTC
J: TRBJ1-6; size: .; D: .; V: TRBV3-1/TRBV3-2; CDR3: CASSLLRGGSPLHF; DNA: TGTGCCAGCAGCCTTCTGCGAGGGGGATCACCCCTCCACTTT
J: TRBJ1-1; size: .; D: .; V: TRBV7-3; CDR3: CASSLSQNTEAFF; DNA: TGTGCCAGCAGCTTAAGCCAGAACACTGAAGCTTTCTTT
J: TRBJ1-1; size: .; D: .; V: TRBV6-5; CDR3: CASSPQGNTEAFF; DNA: TGTGCCAGCAGTCCCCAGGGGAACACTGAAGCTTTCTTT
J: TRBJ1-3; size: once; D: TRBD1; V: TRBV7-3; CDR3: CASSPGTDSGNTIYF; DNA: TGTGCCAGCAGCCCAGGGACAGACTCTGGAAACACCATATATTTT
J: TRBJ2-7; size: .; D: .; V: TRBV7-9; CDR3: CASTSVGYEQYF; DNA: TGTGCCAGCACCTCTGTGGGCTACGAGCAGTACTTC
J: TRBJ1-2; size: .; D: .; V: TRBV7-8; CDR3: CASSLVGYARSLNYGYTF; DNA: TGTGCCAGCAGCTTAGTAGGCTACGCAAGGAGCTTGAACTATGGCTACACCTTC
J: TRBJ1-1; size: .; D: .; V: TRBV4-1; CDR3: CASSLGGTFTEAFF; DNA: TGCGCCAGCAGCCTAGGGGGGACGTTTACTGAAGCTTTCTTT
J: TRBJ2-4; size: .; D: .; V: TRBV19; CDR3: CASSIDGARPGGENIQYF; DNA: TGTGCCAGTAGTATAGATGGCGCCAGGCCCGGGGGAGAAAACATTCAGTACTTC
J: TRBJ2-4; size: .; D: .; V: TRBV19; CDR3: CASSHTGGDANIQYF; DNA: TGTGCCAGTAGCCACACAGGAGGGGATGCAAACATTCAGTACTTC
J: TRBJ1-2; size: few; D: .; V: TRBV19; CDR3: CASRDSIFSDFSDGYTF; DNA: TGTGCCAGTAGGGACAGTATCTTTTCCGATTTTTCGGATGGCTACACCTTC
J: TRBJ2-1; size: .; D: TRBD2; V: TRBV7-9; CDR3: CASSFPLAGVINEQFF; DNA: TGTGCCAGCAGCTTTCCCCTAGCGGGAGTCATCAATGAGCAGTTCTTC
J: TRBJ1-1; size: medium-sized; D: .; V: TRBV19; CDR3: CATMDSLGRMNTEAFF; DNA: TGTGCCACTATGGACTCCCTCGGTCGTATGAACACTGAAGCTTTCTTT
J: TRBJ2-1; size: .; D: .; V: TRBV7-9; CDR3: CASRATGKGSYNEQFF; DNA: TGTGCCAGCAGAGCCACAGGGAAGGGCTCCTACAATGAGCAGTTCTTC
J: TRBJ1-1; size: once; D: .; V: TRBV3-1/TRBV3-2; CDR3: CASSQDMPGNEAFF; DNA: TGTGCCAGCAGCCAAGATATGCCAGGGAATGAAGCTTTCTTT
J: TRBJ1-1; size: .; D: .; V: TRBV18; CDR3: CASLVQPNTEAFF; DNA: TGTGCCAGCTTGGTACAGCCGAACACTGAAGCTTTCTTT
J: TRBJ1-1; size: once; D: .; V: TRBV28; CDR3: CASSVTVEAFF; DNA: TGTGCCAGCAGTGTGACCGTTGAAGCTTTCTTT
J: TRBJ1-3; size: .; D: .; V: TRBV10-2; CDR3: CASSLQGFAGNTIYF; DNA: TGCGCCAGCAGTTTACAGGGCTTCGCTGGAAACACCATATATTTT
J: TRBJ2-7; size: .; D: .; V: TRBV19; CDR3: CASSISSSYEQYF; DNA: TGTGCCAGTAGTATTAGTAGCTCCTACGAGCAGTACTTC
J: TRBJ2-3; size: .; D: TRBD2; V: TRBV30; CDR3: CAWRSGVSTDTQYF; DNA: TGTGCCTGGAGGAGCGGGGTAAGCACAGATACGCAGTATTTT
J: TRBJ2-7; size: once; D: .; V: TRBV3-1/TRBV3-2; CDR3: CASSQASISYEQYF; DNA: TGTGCCAGCAGCCAAGCCTCGATCTCCTACGAGCAGTACTTC
J: TRBJ1-6; size: once; D: .; V: TRBV10-3; CDR3: CAIRNWAGRSPLHF; DNA: TGTGCCATCAGGAACTGGGCTGGAAGATCACCCCTCCACTTT
J: TRBJ2-3; size: .; D: TRBD2; V: TRBV19; CDR3: CASSIRRGGTDTQYF; DNA: TGTGCCAGTAGTATCAGGCGGGGGGGCACAGATACGCAGTATTTT
J: TRBJ1-6; size: .; D: TRBD1; V: TRBV2; CDR3: CASGQDRSSTPLHF; DNA: TGTGCCAGCGGACAGGACAGAAGTAGTACACCCCTCCACTTT
J: TRBJ1-3; size: .; D: .; V: TRBV21-1; CDR3: CASSGTSGGTIYF; DNA: TGTGCCAGCAGCGGGACCTCAGGTGGCACCATATATTTT
J: TRBJ2-2; size: .; D: .; V: TRBV6-2/TRBV6-3; CDR3: CASSQSLDTGELFF; DNA: TGTGCCAGCAGTCAATCACTCGACACCGGGGAGCTGTTTTTT
J: TRBJ2-7; size: .; D: .; V: TRBV5-3; CDR3: CAPGAREDYEQYF; DNA: TGTGCCCCTGGGGCTAGAGAAGACTACGAGCAGTACTTC
J: TRBJ1-3; size: .; D: TRBD1; V: TRBV6-5; CDR3: CASSPDRDSGNTIYF; DNA: TGTGCCAGCAGTCCTGACAGGGACTCTGGAAACACCATATATTTT
J: TRBJ2-7; size: .; D: TRBD1; V: TRBV19; CDR3: CASSKRVDRDWDEQYF; DNA: TGTGCCAGTAGTAAAAGAGTGGACAGGGATTGGGACGAGCAGTACTTC
J: TRBJ1-5; size: .; D: .; V: TRBV7-3; CDR3: CASSSQGGQPQHF; DNA: TGTGCCAGCAGCTCACAAGGGGGGCAGCCCCAGCATTTT
J: TRBJ1-2; size: .; D: TRBD1; V: TRBV19; CDR3: CASSVEWTGGHYGYTF; DNA: TGTGCCAGTAGTGTCGAATGGACAGGGGGCCACTATGGCTACACCTTC
J: TRBJ1-1; size: once; D: .; V: TRBV19; CDR3: CASRKGPGHTEAFF; DNA: TGTGCCAGTAGGAAGGGGCCAGGTCACACTGAAGCTTTCTTT
J: TRBJ2-1; size: .; D: TRBD1; V: TRBV11-2; CDR3: CASSSVRRQGANEQFF; DNA: TGTGCCAGCAGCTCAGTACGTCGACAGGGGGCAAATGAGCAGTTCTTC
J: TRBJ1-4; size: .; D: TRBD1; V: TRBV6-5; CDR3: CASSYFQGGKLFF; DNA: TGTGCCAGCAGTTACTTCCAGGGGGGAAAACTGTTTTTT